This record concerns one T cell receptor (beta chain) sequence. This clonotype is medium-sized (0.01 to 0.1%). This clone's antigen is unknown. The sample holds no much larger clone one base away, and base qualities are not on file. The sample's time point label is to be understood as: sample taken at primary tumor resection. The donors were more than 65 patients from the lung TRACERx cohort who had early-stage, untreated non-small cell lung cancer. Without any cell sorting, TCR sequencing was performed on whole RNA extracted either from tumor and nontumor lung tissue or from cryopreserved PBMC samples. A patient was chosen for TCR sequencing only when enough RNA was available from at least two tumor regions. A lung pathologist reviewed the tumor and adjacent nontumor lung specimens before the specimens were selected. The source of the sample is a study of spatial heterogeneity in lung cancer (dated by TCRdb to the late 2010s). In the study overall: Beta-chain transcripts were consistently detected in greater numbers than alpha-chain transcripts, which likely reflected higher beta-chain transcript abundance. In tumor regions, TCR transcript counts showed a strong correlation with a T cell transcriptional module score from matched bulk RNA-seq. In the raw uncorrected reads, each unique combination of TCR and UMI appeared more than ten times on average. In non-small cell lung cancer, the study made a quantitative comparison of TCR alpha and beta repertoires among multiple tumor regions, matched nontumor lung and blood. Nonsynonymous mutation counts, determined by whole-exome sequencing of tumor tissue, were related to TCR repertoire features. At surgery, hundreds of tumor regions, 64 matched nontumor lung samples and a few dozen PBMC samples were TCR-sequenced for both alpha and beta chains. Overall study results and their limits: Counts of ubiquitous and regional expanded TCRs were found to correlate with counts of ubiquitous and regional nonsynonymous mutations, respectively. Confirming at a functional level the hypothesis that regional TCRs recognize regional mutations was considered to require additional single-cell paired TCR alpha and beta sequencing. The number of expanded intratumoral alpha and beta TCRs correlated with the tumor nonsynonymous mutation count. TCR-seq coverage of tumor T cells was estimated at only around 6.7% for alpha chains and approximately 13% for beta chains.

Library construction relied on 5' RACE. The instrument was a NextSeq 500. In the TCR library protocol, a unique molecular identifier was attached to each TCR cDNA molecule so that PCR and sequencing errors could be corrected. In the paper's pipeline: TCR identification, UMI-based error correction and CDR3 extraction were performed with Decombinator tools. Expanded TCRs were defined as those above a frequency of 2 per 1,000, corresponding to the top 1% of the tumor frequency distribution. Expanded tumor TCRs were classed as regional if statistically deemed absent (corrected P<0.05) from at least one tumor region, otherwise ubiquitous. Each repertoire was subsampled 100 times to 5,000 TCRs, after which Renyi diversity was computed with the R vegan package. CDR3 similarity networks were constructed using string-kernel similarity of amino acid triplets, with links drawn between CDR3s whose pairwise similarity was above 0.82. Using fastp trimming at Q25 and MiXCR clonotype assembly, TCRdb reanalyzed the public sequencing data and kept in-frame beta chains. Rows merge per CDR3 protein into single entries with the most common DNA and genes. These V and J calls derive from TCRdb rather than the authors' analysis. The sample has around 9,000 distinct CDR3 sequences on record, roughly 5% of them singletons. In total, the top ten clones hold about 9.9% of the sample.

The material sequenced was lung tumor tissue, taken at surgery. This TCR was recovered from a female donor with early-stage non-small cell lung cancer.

The CDR3 in this case is CASSRDTFLDTQYF. The DNA is TGTGCCAGCAGCCGGGACACTTTTCTAGATACGCAGTATTTT. The chain is encoded by TRBV11-3 joined to TRBJ2-3, with TRBD1 perhaps the D gene, on 6 matching bases. The germline V gene supplies CDR1 SGHNT and CDR2 YENEEA. From the cysteine through the phenylalanine, the CDR3 covers 14 amino acids. The DNA shown is the 42-base CDR3, in frame from base 1. V loses 5 bases, J loses 5 bases, and the germline ends lie 14 bases apart.